This T cell receptor beta chain is drawn from a study of blood T cell repertoires in COVID-19. At the level of the study: Samples taken during acute and convalescent COVID-19 were collected in the United States, Italy and Spain. Sample material is recorded as cDNA or gDNA derived from T cells, B-cell-depleted T cells, or PBMCs.

The CDR3 length is 14 residues. V shed 5 bases and J shed 2 bases, with 11 bases lying between them. In germline, CDR1 is SGHRS, CDR2 YFSETQ. In the original processing: Estimation of nucleated cell counts relied on the amplification of reference gene primers. This table comes from immunoSEQ multiplex PCR, and its TCRdb copy is limited to in-frame clones, with some not included. That table supplies the V and J calls and clone size; D and trimming were determined from the DNA. Altogether roughly 31,000 clones are present, 75% to 90% being singletons, with the ten largest covering approximately 15%. V and J are TRBV5-1 and TRBJ1-5; no definite D call. This receptor was identified in a man aged 80 or over with acute or convalescent COVID-19. Sequencing used peripheral blood. This CDR3 is CASSSGVGNQPQHF. The CDR3 DNA follows: TGCGCCAGCAGTAGCGGGGTAGGCAATCAGCCCCAGCATTTT.